Listed below are T cell receptor beta chains from one sample, sequenced in a study of beta chain features in type 1 diabetes. Produced via immunoSEQ multiplex PCR; TCRdb's table is partial and in-frame only. This table holds some 150,000 clones, around 51% found once. Sequencing input: Tregs from blood. The receptors derive from a man between 18 and 35 years old in good health. Both conserved end residues are part of each CDR3. D genes are given only for firm matches. Not every row has a clone size; where given, it reads once, few, many or a size class.

D	size	J	V	DNA	CDR3
-	-	TRBJ2-7	TRBV7-2	TGTGCCAGCAGCCCCGGAGATTTCTACGAGCAGTACTTC	CASSPGDFYEQYF
-	-	TRBJ2-2	TRBV7-2	TGTGCCAGCAGCTTATTACGGGAGACCGGGGAGCTGTTTTTT	CASSLLRETGELFF
-	-	TRBJ2-7	TRBV2	TGTGCCAGCAGTGAAGCGCTTCAGGGTTCAGGCGAGCAGTACTTC	CASSEALQGSGEQYF
-	-	TRBJ2-7	TRBV19	TGTGCCAGTAGTATGTATGGGACAACTACCTACGAGCAGTACTTC	CASSMYGTTTYEQYF
-	-	TRBJ2-5	TRBV9	TGTGCCAGCAGCGTAGGAACGGGTGGTGGGGAGACCCAGTACTTC	CASSVGTGGGETQYF
-	once	TRBJ2-5	TRBV7-3	TGTGCCAGCAGCCAAGGACTTGAAGAGACCCAGCACTTC	CASSQGLEETQHF
TRBD2	few	TRBJ2-7	TRBV5-1	TGCGCCAGCAGCTTGTTAATAGCGGGATCCGAGCAGTACTTC	CASSLLIAGSEQYF
-	-	TRBJ2-3	TRBV5-8	TGTGCCAGCACCAGACTAGAATCGCAGTATTTT	CASTRLESQYF
-	-	TRBJ1-6	TRBV28	TGTGCCAGCAGTCCGACAGGCCCAGGGACCCTCCACTTT	CASSPTGPGTLHF
TRBD2	few	TRBJ2-3	TRBV4-3	TGCGCCAGCGGACTAGCCGGCAGCACAGATACGCAGTATTTT	CASGLAGSTDTQYF
-	-	TRBJ2-7	TRBV7-6	TGTGCCAGCAGCTCCGGGGACTACGAGCAGTACTTC	CASSSGDYEQYF
-	-	TRBJ2-1	TRBV10-2	TGCGCCAGCAGTTTGTCTCTAGCTTACAATGAGCAGTTCTTC	CASSLSLAYNEQFF
-	-	TRBJ2-1	TRBV19	TGTGCCAGTAGGGCGGGGGCCTCTTACAATGAGCAGTTCTTC	CASRAGASYNEQFF
TRBD1	-	TRBJ2-7	TRBV4-2	TGTGCCAGCAGCCAAGATGGGGCAGGGGGAAGCTACGAGCAGTACTTC	CASSQDGAGGSYEQYF
TRBD1	few	TRBJ2-3	TRBV4-1	TGCGCCAGCAGCCCCTATGACAGGGGATCAGATACGCAGTATTTT	CASSPYDRGSDTQYF
-	-	TRBJ1-2	TRBV4-3	TGCGCCAGCAGCCAAGATGGGAGGGACGCTGGCTACACCTTC	CASSQDGRDAGYTF
-	few	TRBJ2-5	TRBV5-1	TGCGCCAGCAGCTTGGGAGGTGGCGGGGGCTCGCGGGAGACCCAGTACTTC	CASSLGGGGGSRETQYF
-	few	TRBJ1-1	TRBV7-9	TGTGCCAGCAGACCCGGACGGGGCACTGAAGCTTTCTTT	CASRPGRGTEAFF
TRBD2	-	TRBJ2-3	TRBV4-2	TGTGCCAGCAGCCAAGCAGCGGGGGGAACTAGCACAGATACGCAGTATTTT	CASSQAAGGTSTDTQYF
TRBD2	-	TRBJ2-3	TRBV5-1	TGCGCCAGCAGCTTTACTAGCGGGGGGGCAGATACGCAGTATTTT	CASSFTSGGADTQYF
TRBD2	-	TRBJ2-7	TRBV6-1	TGTGCCAGCAGTGATCCGGGACTAGCGAGCTACGAGCAGTACTTC	CASSDPGLASYEQYF
TRBD2	-	TRBJ2-1	TRBV27	TGTGCCAGCAGTAGGCTAGCGGGAGGGGAGCAGTTCTTC	CASSRLAGGEQFF
-	-	TRBJ1-1	TRBV4-2	TGTGCCAGCAGCCAAGGTGGTACGGGAGGGAACACTGAAGCTTTCTTT	CASSQGGTGGNTEAFF
-	-	TRBJ1-2	TRBV15	TGTGCCACCAGCACAGACATTTATGGCTACACCTTC	CATSTDIYGYTF
-	few	TRBJ1-2	TRBV4-3	TGCGCCAGCAGCCAAGATCTAGTTACCAACTATGGCTACACCTTC	CASSQDLVTNYGYTF
TRBD2	-	TRBJ2-7	TRBV9	TGTGCCAGCAGCGTAGTAGCGGGATCGTACGAGCAGTACTTC	CASSVVAGSYEQYF
-	few	TRBJ2-4	TRBV7-2	TGTGCCAGCAGCTTAGCCCTCCGGGACATTCAGTACTTC	CASSLALRDIQYF
-	-	TRBJ2-3	TRBV4-2	TGTGCCAGCAGCCCCGACTCCCGCCCCACAGATACGCAGTATTTT	CASSPDSRPTDTQYF
-	few	TRBJ2-2	TRBV5-5	TGTGCCAGCAGCTTGAGGACACTTAACACCGGGGAGCTGTTTTTT	CASSLRTLNTGELFF
-	few	TRBJ1-3	TRBV25-1	TGTGCCAGCAGCCTTCCGGGACTAGACACCATATATTTT	CASSLPGLDTIYF
-	-	TRBJ2-3	TRBV28	TGTGCCAGCAGTTTGTACTCGTTCGAGCGGGTGACTAGCACAGATACGCAGTATTTT	CASSLYSFERVTSTDTQYF
TRBD2	-	TRBJ2-7	TRBV6-1	TGTGCCAGCAGTGAATACTGGCGGGGGGTCTACGAGCAGTACTTC	CASSEYWRGVYEQYF
-	-	TRBJ2-2	TRBV19	TGTGCCACCCGGAGGGGCCACACCGGGGAGCTGTTTTTT	CATRRGHTGELFF
TRBD1	-	TRBJ1-2	TRBV15	TGTGCCACCAGCAGCGGGGGACAGGGTAGCGGCTACACCTTC	CATSSGGQGSGYTF
-	-	TRBJ2-3	TRBV5-1	TGCGCCAGCAGCTTGGTAGGGAGAAGGGGGGATACGCAGTATTTT	CASSLVGRRGDTQYF
TRBD2	-	TRBJ2-2	TRBV7-3	TGTGCCAGCACCCAGATCCTAGCGGGAGAGGTCGGGGAGCTGTTTTTT	CASTQILAGEVGELFF
-	once	TRBJ2-2	TRBV5-1	TGCGCCGGAAGGACAGCGAACACCGGGGAGCTGTTTTTT	CAGRTANTGELFF
TRBD2	-	TRBJ2-3	TRBV11-2	TGTGCCAGCAGCTCCAGGACTAGCGGGCGCACAGATACGCAGTATTTT	CASSSRTSGRTDTQYF
TRBD2	-	TRBJ2-5	TRBV5-4	TGTGCCAGCAGCTTGGGGGCGGGAGATTGGGAGACCCAGTACTTC	CASSLGAGDWETQYF
TRBD1	-	TRBJ1-6	TRBV7-2	TGTGCCAGCAGCTTAGCGGGGCAGGGGGGTTCACCCCTCCACTTT	CASSLAGQGGSPLHF
-	few	TRBJ1-2	TRBV19	TGTGCCAGTAGTTTCCCTCGAGGGCTTCGTGGCTACACCTTC	CASSFPRGLRGYTF
-	-	TRBJ2-1	TRBV6-1	TGTGCCAGCAGTGAGGGAGCGCCCTACAATGAGCAGTTCTTC	CASSEGAPYNEQFF
TRBD1	-	TRBJ2-7	TRBV11-2	TGTGCCAGCAGCTCTACGGACAGGGTCACCTACGAGCAGTACTTC	CASSSTDRVTYEQYF
-	-	TRBJ2-3	TRBV5-1	TGCGCCAGCAGAGTGAGGGGGGGAGGCGCAGATACGCAGTATTTT	CASRVRGGGADTQYF
-	-	TRBJ2-6	TRBV5-1	TGCGCCAGCAGCCCGACGTCGGGTATCGCTGGGGCCAACGTCCTGACTTTC	CASSPTSGIAGANVLTF
TRBD2	-	TRBJ2-6	TRBV18	TGTGCCAGCTCACCAGCGGGGGCTGGGGCCAACGTCCTGACTTTC	CASSPAGAGANVLTF
-	-	TRBJ2-2	TRBV11-2	TGTGCCAGCAGCAAGGGGCCCGGGGAGCTGTTTTTT	CASSKGPGELFF
TRBD1	few	TRBJ2-7	TRBV18	TGTGCCAGCTCACTGGCCGGGACAGGCTCCTACGAGCAGTACTTC	CASSLAGTGSYEQYF
-	-	TRBJ1-2	TRBV6-6	TGTGCCAGCAGTTCCGACCTCAGGGGAGCTAACTATGGCTACACCTTC	CASSSDLRGANYGYTF
-	-	TRBJ2-5	TRBV20-1	TGCAGTGCGCGGGCGGGGGAGACCCAGTACTTC	CSARAGETQYF
-	-	TRBJ2-1	TRBV5-1	TGCGCCAGCAGCTTGGCGAGGGCAGGCGCCTACAATGAGCAGTTCTTC	CASSLARAGAYNEQFF
-	-	TRBJ2-2	TRBV10-3	TGTGCCATCAGTGAGTCCGGGCGGGCCAACACCGGGGAGCTGTTTTTT	CAISESGRANTGELFF
-	-	TRBJ2-3	TRBV5-1	TGCGCCAGCAGCGATCCCAGGGGAGCAGATACGCAGTATTTT	CASSDPRGADTQYF
TRBD1	-	TRBJ1-2	TRBV7-2	TGTGCCAGCAGCTTAGAGGGACAGGGGTATGGCTACACCTTC	CASSLEGQGYGYTF